Each of the 6 T cell receptor beta chains below was sequenced from the same sample in a study of control samples from healthy donors and cancer patients. Sequenced by immunoSEQ multiplex PCR; TCRdb stores in-frame clones only, minus some. The profile shows some 89,000 clones, roughly 86% of them singletons. Specimen: blood. The receptors derive from a man younger than 40 in good health.

The V gene is TRBV10-1, the J gene TRBJ2-3; 10 bases match TRBD1. The germline V gene has CDR1 WNHNN and CDR2 SYGVQD (reference sequence). CDR3 length: 18 residues. V lost 0 bases to trimming and J lost 0 bases; unmatched junction nucleotides: 6. Here the CDR3 DNA reads TGCGCCAGCAGTGAGTCCCCTCCGGGACAGGGGAGCACAGATACGCAGTATTTT. Its protein product is CASSESPPGQGSTDTQYF.

This clone was counted a single time. V gene TRBV27 combines with J gene TRBJ1-2; the D gene is possibly TRBD1 (6 bases). The CDR3 consists of 14 residues. CDR1 is MNHEY and CDR2 is SMNVEV in the germline V gene (reference sequence). Trimming left V 4 bases short and J 4 bases short, with 13 bases between. This chain's CDR3 is CASSSRTDLYGYTF. CDR3 coding DNA: TGTGCCAGCAGTTCGAGGACAGACCTCTATGGCTACACCTTC.

The chain is built from TRBV9 and TRBJ2-5, with TRBD2 identical over 10 bases. Germline values: CDR1 SGDLS, CDR2 YYNGEE. The V gene end was trimmed by 0 bases and the J gene end by 3 bases; junction bases not matched to a gene: 5. The CDR3 contains 16 residues. For the CDR3, the DNA is TGTGCCAGCAGCGTAGCCCTCGGACTAGCGGAAGAGACCCAGTACTTC. This sequence encodes CASSVALGLAEETQYF.

The rearrangement joins TRBV24-1 to TRBJ2-3; 10 bases are shared with TRBD2. Losses at the gene ends were 5 bases for V and 4 bases for J; bases not matched to a gene: 8. CDR1 and CDR2 (germline): KGHDR, SFDVKD. The CDR3 loop spans 16 amino acids. CDR3 protein: CATSGLSGGAADTQYF. The CDR3 nucleotides read TGTGCCACCAGTGGGCTCAGCGGGGGGGCGGCAGATACGCAGTATTTT.

This chain connects TRBV5-6 to TRBJ1-5; weak D call: TRBD1 (5 bases). This CDR3 comprises 15 residues. V was cut by 3 bases and J by 2 bases, with 12 bases left in between. Germline CDR1 SGHDT, CDR2 YYEEEE. CDR3 DNA: TGTGCCAGCAGCTCCAGGGTCAATGGCAATCAGCCCCAGCATTTT. Protein product: CASSSRVNGNQPQHF.

This clone has only one observation. The chain recombines TRBV7-8 with TRBJ1-3; 8 bases align to TRBD1. The V gene's germline CDR1 is SGHVS and CDR2 FQNEAQ. This CDR3 has 17 residues. Trimming took 0 bases from V and 0 from J; bases not matched to a gene: 4. In DNA form, the CDR3 reads TGTGCCAGCAGCTTAGCTGGACAGGGTACCTCTGGAAACACCATATATTTT. Protein sequence: CASSLAGQGTSGNTIYF.